One and the same sample provided the 19 T cell receptor beta chains below, sequenced in a study of cytomegalovirus exposure and HLA in healthy donors. Vbeta (60) and Jbeta (13) primers were used in the PCR. Only in-frame clones appear in the TCRdb table, and some are missing; sequencing was by immunoSEQ multiplex PCR. The sample records about 94,000 clones, about four fifths being singletons. Input material: PBMCs. All receptors derive from a woman aged 40 to 50 in good health and CMV-seronegative.

This rearrangement joins TRBV27 to TRBJ1-1; TRBD1 matches 11 bases. The CDR3 runs 14 residues. With V trimmed by 5 bases and J by 10 bases, 9 bases remained unmatched. CDR1 MNHEY and CDR2 SMNVEV come from the germline V gene (reference sequence). The CDR3 loop reads CASSPPGQGARAFF. CDR3 nucleotides: TGTGCCAGCAGTCCCCCCGGACAGGGGGCGCGAGCTTTCTTT.

This rearrangement joins TRBV5-1 to TRBJ1-2, with D perhaps matching TRBD1 (6 bases). V was clipped by 4 bases and J by 4 bases, with 14 bases between them. Germline-derived CDR1 and CDR2 are SGHRS and YFSETQ. The CDR3 length is 14 residues. CDR3 sequence: CASSETGSSYGYTF. For the CDR3, the DNA is TGCGCCAGCAGCGAGACAGGTTCCTCCTATGGCTACACCTTC.

This chain links TRBV29-1 with TRBJ2-5, with no clear D. The germline gives CDR1 SQVTM, CDR2 ANQGSEA. The V and J ends lost 5 bases and 5 bases respectively, with 9 bases between them. The CDR3 runs 11 residues. The CDR3 DNA sequence: TGCAGCGTTAGACACCCGGAGACCCAGTACTTC. Encoded protein: CSVRHPETQYF.

This clone was detected only a few times. This chain uses TRBV2 with TRBJ1-3; TRBD1 matches 8 bases. The CDR3 is 15 residues long. Germline lookup yields CDR1 SNHLY and CDR2 FYNNEI. J lost 8 bases, V lost 0 bases, and 6 bases had no gene match. CDR3 nucleotides: TGTGCCAGCAGTGAAGCACAGACAGGGGCGGACACCATATATTTT. This encodes CASSEAQTGADTIYF.

This clone was observed once. The chain joins TRBV27 to TRBJ1-2; tentatively, D is TRBD1 (5 bases). The CDR3 extends over 15 amino acids. Germline assignment: CDR1 MNHEY and CDR2 SMNVEV (reference sequence). V was clipped by 2 bases and J by 1 base, with 11 bases between them. The CDR3 sequence: CASSLGGGFNYGYTF. Written as DNA, the CDR3 is TGTGCCAGCAGTTTAGGGGGGGGATTTAACTATGGCTACACCTTC.

V is TRBV6-6 and J is TRBJ1-2; perhaps TRBD1 as D (5 bases). The CDR3 has 15 residues. Germline CDR1 MNHNY, CDR2 SVGAGI (reference sequence). Trimming took off 5 bases at V and 8 bases at J, with 21 bases between the two ends. This CDR3 is CASSRDSLSIEGYTF. The CDR3 region has the DNA TGTGCCAGCAGTCGCGACAGCCTCTCTATTGAAGGCTACACCTTC.

J is TRBJ1-1 and V is TRBV27; D might be TRBD1 (5 bases). Germline assignment: CDR1 MNHEY and CDR2 SMNVEV (reference sequence). The V and J ends lost 3 bases and 4 bases respectively, with 12 bases between them. The CDR3 consists of 14 residues. CDR3 in DNA: TGTGCCAGCAGTTTCGGAAGGGGTGTCACTGAAGCTTTCTTT. It specifies CASSFGRGVTEAFF.

This clone has only one observation. This chain connects TRBV14 to TRBJ2-7; perhaps TRBD1 as D (6 bases). Between the trimmed V and J ends, which lost 1 base and 7 bases, there was a span of 11 bases. CDR1 and CDR2 (germline): SGHDN, FVKESK. CDR3 length: 13 residues. The CDR3 DNA reads as TGTGCCAGCAGCCAAGTTTTCAGGGGTGAGCAGTACTTC. It is translated as CASSQVFRGEQYF.

V gene TRBV5-6 combines with J gene TRBJ1-3, with D perhaps matching TRBD1 (6 bases). V was clipped by 4 bases and J by 0 bases, with 11 bases between them. Per the germline V gene, CDR1 is SGHDT and CDR2 is YYEEEE. This CDR3 spans 15 amino acids. CDR3 protein: CASSGDIISGNTIYF. In DNA, the CDR3 is TGTGCCAGCAGCGGGGACATTATCTCTGGAAACACCATATATTTT.

This clone was detected only a few times. The gene calls are TRBV6-5 and TRBJ2-1, with D maybe TRBD1 (7 bases). CDR1 and CDR2 (germline): MNHEY, SVGAGI. Trimming left V 5 bases short and J 6 bases short, with 17 bases between. This CDR3 region has 15 residues. CDR3 in DNA: TGTGCCAGCAGTCAAAGGGGGCCCGGGGGCAATGAGCAGTTCTTC. This gives the protein CASSQRGPGGNEQFF.

The rearrangement uses TRBV30 and TRBJ2-5; 14 nucleotides agree with TRBD2. Unmatched junction bases numbered 5, after V lost 1 base and J lost 4 bases. Germline V gene lookup returns CDR1 GTSNPN and CDR2 SVGIG (reference sequence). The CDR3 loop spans 16 amino acids. The CDR3 bases are TGTGCCTGGAGTGGATTGACTAGCGGGGGGGGAGAGACCCAGTACTTC. It translates to CAWSGLTSGGGETQYF.

The rearrangement uses TRBV28 and TRBJ1-2; D unresolved. Trimming stripped 4 bases from V and 6 bases from J, with 12 bases between. This CDR3 has 13 residues. Germline V gene data show CDR1 as MDHEN and CDR2 as SYDVKM. The DNA of the CDR3 is TGTGCCAGCAGTTATGTACAGATTAATGGCTACACCTTC. Translation: CASSYVQINGYTF.

J is TRBJ2-1 and V is TRBV18; the D gene is possibly TRBD1 (6 bases). Trimming shortened V by 1 base and J by 8 bases, and 18 bases separated the two germline ends. In germline, CDR1 is KGHSH, CDR2 LQKENI. This CDR3 has 16 amino acids. The CDR3 loop reads CASSPLQLGTSYEQFF. Written as DNA, the CDR3 is TGTGCCAGCTCACCACTTCAACTGGGGACAAGCTATGAGCAGTTCTTC.

V gene TRBV4-3 combines with J gene TRBJ1-5; no clear D. The CDR3 has 16 residues. CDR1 and CDR2 from the germline V gene are LGHNA and YSLEER. V was pared by 0 bases and J by 5 bases, with 14 bases between. CDR3 sequence: CASSQDLVTGHQPQHF. In nucleotides, the CDR3 is TGCGCCAGCAGCCAAGATTTGGTGACGGGTCATCAGCCCCAGCATTTT.

The V and J genes are TRBV23-1 and TRBJ1-5; D may be TRBD1 (6 bases). TRBV23-1 is designated an ORF whose function remains uncertain. The CDR3 length is 15 residues. The V end lost 7 bases, the J end lost 0 bases, and 13 bases lay between the germline ends. The CDR3 is CASITGIYSNQPQHF. DNA for the CDR3: TGCGCCAGCATTACAGGGATCTATAGCAATCAGCCCCAGCATTTT.

The J gene is TRBJ2-2, the V gene TRBV9; 7 nucleotides agree with TRBD2. V lost 0 bases, J lost 2 bases, and 10 bases stayed unmatched. CDR1 is SGDLS and CDR2 is YYNGEE in the germline V gene. The CDR3 runs 18 residues. DNA of the CDR3: TGTGCCAGCAGCGTAGTTCCAAGCGGGACCACAAACACCGGGGAGCTGTTTTTT. It is translated as CASSVVPSGTTNTGELFF.

In the case of this clone: At one of its ends the junction is not consistent with the germline gene, which may arise from a read error. This chain connects TRBV7-9 to TRBJ2-7, with D maybe TRBD1 (5 bases). Germline CDR1 and CDR2: SEHNR and FQNEAQ (reference sequence). This CDR3 is built from 12 residues. CDR3: CSSSLRGYEQYF. For the CDR3, the DNA is TGTTCCAGCAGCCTTAGGGGATACGAGCAGTACTTC.

CDR3 protein: CASTHGDITVFGYTF. As DNA, the CDR3 is TGTGCCAGCACCCACGGGGACATCACTGTATTTGGCTACACCTTC. The rearrangement joins TRBV6-6 to TRBJ1-2, with D perhaps TRBD1 (6 bases). The CDR3 loop spans 15 amino acids. The V end was cut by 7 bases, the J end by 7 bases, with 22 bases between. Germline V lookup: CDR1 MNHNY, CDR2 SVGAGI (reference sequence).

The V and J genes are TRBV4-1 and TRBJ1-1; D not certain. Trimming pared 4 bases from V and 0 bases from J, leaving 12 bases between. CDR3 length equals 15 residues. From germline, CDR1 is MGHRA and CDR2 YSYEKL. CDR3 sequence reads: CASSRSGRLNTEAFF. As DNA, the CDR3 is TGCGCCAGCAGCCGAAGCGGGCGTTTGAACACTGAAGCTTTCTTT.